This T cell receptor (beta chain) stems from a study of cytomegalovirus exposure and HLA in healthy donors. Study results and caveats: Some V segments could not be told apart, so they were left out, TRBV6-2 and TRBV6-3 among them. Sequence variants that were highly shared formed a cluster that was likely a sequencing artifact.

The V gene lost 5 bases and the J gene lost 9 bases, with 13 bases spanning the gap. From germline, CDR1 is MNHNY and CDR2 SVGAGI (reference sequence). The CDR3 extends over 12 amino acids. PCR was performed using 60 Vbeta and 13 Jbeta primers. Here immunoSEQ multiplex PCR was the method, and the copy in TCRdb shows in-frame clones only, minus some. The sample contains around 200,000 clones, 65% to 85% of which appear only once. Turning to this clone: Its target is unknown.

The chain links TRBV6-6 to TRBJ2-5; D is possibly TRBD2 (5 bases). The clonotype comes from a man over 45 in good health and CMV-seronegative. Specimen: PBMCs. The DNA for the CDR3 is TGTGCCAGCAGTCCCCCTAGCTGGGCCCAGTACTTC. Translated, it gives CASSPPSWAQYF.